A single sample gave rise to the 32 T cell receptor beta chains below, sequenced in a study of radiotherapy plus CTLA-4 blockade in lung cancer. TCRdb's table, derived via immunoSEQ multiplex PCR, lists solely in-frame clones and lacks some. This table has 35,000 or so clones, 85% appearing once. The sequencing used peripheral blood, collected from a patient treated with radiotherapy plus ipilimumab. The receptors here all came from a human donor with non-small cell lung cancer who had stable disease on radiotherapy plus ipilimumab.

The rearrangement uses TRBV27 and TRBJ2-1; 7 nucleotides match TRBD2. V trimming: 5 bases; J trimming: 7 bases; junction bases outside the gene matches: 26. Germline CDR1 MNHEY, CDR2 SMNVEV (reference sequence). CDR3 length: 20 residues. The CDR3 protein is CASSPPRTGRERQFTNEQFF. The CDR3 nucleotides are TGTGCCAGCAGTCCCCCCCGCACGGGGAGGGAGAGGCAATTTACAAATGAGCAGTTCTTC.

This chain uses TRBV27 with TRBJ2-7; TRBD1 is a possible D gene (5 bases). The CDR3 sequence is 11 residues long. V lost 8 bases and J 5 bases, leaving 10 bases between the germline ends. Germline V gene data show CDR1 as MNHEY and CDR2 as SMNVEV (reference sequence). The CDR3: CASPGRDEQYF. Here the CDR3 DNA reads TGTGCCAGCCCAGGGCGCGACGAGCAGTACTTC.

The chain combines TRBV7-9 with TRBJ2-1, with D possibly being TRBD1 (5 bases). The germline V gene has CDR1 SEHNR and CDR2 FQNEAQ (reference sequence). This CDR3 has 15 amino acids. Trimming cost V 4 bases and J 3 bases, with 13 bases left between them. CDR3 region: CASSSRRGIYNEQFF. Written as DNA, the CDR3 is TGTGCCAGCAGCTCTCGAAGGGGCATCTACAATGAGCAGTTCTTC. Supplemented by reference TRBV7-9 and TRBJ2-1, the full variable domain reads DTGVSQNPRHKITKRGQNVTFRCDPISEHNRLYWYRQTLGQGPEFLTYFQNEAQLEKSRLLSDRFSAERPKGSFSTLEIQRTEQGDSAMYLCASSSRRGIYNEQFFGPGTRLTVL.

The chain couples TRBV18 to TRBJ1-1; 9 positions agree with TRBD1. The trim removed 5 bases at V and 3 bases at J, leaving 7 bases unmatched. The CDR3 consists of 15 residues. The germline V gene encodes CDR1 KGHSH and CDR2 LQKENI. CDR3 coding DNA: TGTGCCAGCTCATCCACAGGGGGCGCCGACACTGAAGCTTTCTTT. Translated, it gives CASSSTGGADTEAFF.

This chain uses TRBV15 with TRBJ2-7; D may be TRBD2 (6 bases). Germline CDR1 and CDR2: LNHNV and YYDKDF (reference sequence). The V gene lost 0 bases and the J gene lost 0 bases, with 15 bases spanning the gap. This CDR3 is 17 amino acids long. DNA of the CDR3: TGTGCCACCAGCAGAGATCGGCCAGCGGGCTTCTCCTACGAGCAGTACTTC. Its translation: CATSRDRPAGFSYEQYF.

The rearrangement links TRBV5-8 to TRBJ1-3; D is uncertain. The CDR3 covers 14 residues. The germline V and J ends were trimmed by 0 bases and 2 bases, with 6 bases remaining between them. Per the germline V gene, CDR1 is SGHTS and CDR2 is YDEGEE. The CDR3, as DNA: TGTGCCAGCAGCTTGGGGGAGGCTGGAAACACCATATATTTT. This encodes CASSLGEAGNTIYF. The entire variable domain, with the rest obtained from reference TRBV5-8 and TRBJ1-3, is as follows: EAGVTQSPTHLIKTRGQQATLRCSPISGHTSVYWYQQALGLGLQFLLWYDEGEERNRGNFPPRFSGRQFPNYSSELNVNALELEDSALYLCASSLGEAGNTIYFGEGSWLTVV.

The rearrangement links TRBV7-2 to TRBJ1-2; D is unclear. Germline CDR1 reads SGHTA; CDR2 reads FQGNSA. V dropped 5 bases and J dropped 5 bases, with 12 bases sitting between them. The CDR3 runs 13 residues. The CDR3 DNA sequence: TGTGCCAGCAGCACTACCTACGGGTATGGCTACACCTTC. This translates into CASSTTYGYGYTF.

V is TRBV11-2 and J is TRBJ2-2, with 8 positions matching TRBD2. V lost 6 bases, J lost 6 bases, and 12 bases stayed unmatched. CDR1 and CDR2 from the germline V gene are SGHAT and FQNNGV. The CDR3 is 16 amino acids. The CDR3 DNA sequence: TGTGCCAGCAGGGCAATAGCGGGAAACCGGGCCGGGGAGCTGTTTTTT. It yields the protein CASRAIAGNRAGELFF.

The sample holds a few counts of this clone. The V and J genes are TRBV23-1 and TRBJ2-7, with a weak D call TRBD2 (7 bases). TRBV23-1 is annotated as an ORF whose role is uncertain. V was cut by 4 bases and J by 0 bases, with 16 bases left in between. The CDR3 consists of 16 residues. CDR3 sequence reads: CASSPPGAGASYEQYF. As DNA, the CDR3 is TGCGCCAGCAGTCCTCCCGGGGCGGGGGCCTCCTACGAGCAGTACTTC.

V is TRBV6-4 and J is TRBJ2-3; a possible D gene is TRBD2 (5 bases). V was trimmed by 6 bases and J by 1 base, leaving 14 bases between them. The germline V gene encodes CDR1 MRHNA and CDR2 SNTAGT. This CDR3 has 15 amino acids. As DNA, the CDR3 is TGTGCCAGCAGCCCGGAGGCGGAAGGCACAGATACGCAGTATTTT. Translation gives CASSPEAEGTDTQYF.

The V and J genes are TRBV7-8 and TRBJ2-5; 10 bases are shared with TRBD2. The germline V gene has CDR1 SGHVS and CDR2 FQNEAQ. The junction had 9 bases not matched to a gene; V was cut back by 9 bases and J by 2 bases. CDR3 length: 15 residues. The CDR3 is CASNSGRDRQETQYF. The CDR3 nucleotides read TGTGCCAGTAACAGCGGGAGGGATCGGCAAGAGACCCAGTACTTC.

Here the CDR3 reads CASTSMGAGETQYF. The CDR3 DNA follows: TGTGCCAGCACCTCGATGGGGGCCGGTGAGACCCAGTACTTC. The chain uses TRBV28 and TRBJ2-5, with D tentatively TRBD1 (6 bases). Per germline, CDR1 MDHEN and CDR2 SYDVKM. This CDR3 has 14 amino acids. V lost 7 bases, J lost 5 bases, and 17 bases lay in between.

The chain couples TRBV5-4 to TRBJ2-1; D call uncertain. The length of the CDR3 is 15 residues. Germline CDR1 SGHNT, CDR2 YYREEE (reference sequence). Trimming left V 0 bases short and J 0 bases short, with 7 bases between. CDR3 sequence reads: CASSLARFSYNEQFF. In nucleotides, the CDR3 is TGTGCCAGCAGCTTGGCCCGTTTCTCCTACAATGAGCAGTTCTTC. Based on the CDR3 plus reference TRBV5-4 and TRBJ2-1, the full variable domain is ETGVTQSPTHLIKTRGQQVTLRCSSQSGHNTVSWYQQALGQGPQFIFQYYREEENGRGNFPPRFSGLQFPNYSSELNVNALELDDSALYLCASSLARFSYNEQFFGPGTRLTVL.

The gene calls are TRBV5-1 and TRBJ2-3; TRBD2 matches at 7 bases. CDR3 length equals 14 residues. V shed 6 bases, J shed 4 bases, and the junction held 8 bases outside the gene matches. CDR1 is SGHRS, CDR2 YFSETQ, per germline. The CDR3 sequence: CASTAGVAADTQYF. As DNA, the CDR3 is TGCGCCAGCACGGCGGGAGTTGCGGCAGATACGCAGTATTTT.

This clone came up a few times. The chain links TRBV5-6 to TRBJ1-1; the D gene is possibly TRBD1 (6 bases). CDR1 SGHDT and CDR2 YYEEEE come from the germline V gene. The V gene lost 7 bases and the J gene lost 10 bases, with 17 bases spanning the gap. This CDR3 comprises 12 residues. The CDR3 reads CASQRSRDTAFF. CDR3 nucleotides: TGTGCCAGCCAACGCTCCCGGGACACAGCTTTCTTT.

The rearrangement uses TRBV21-1 and TRBJ1-1. TRBV21-1 is classified as a pseudogene. There are 13 residues in the CDR3. The CDR3 sequence: CASRRGPLTEAFF. DNA of the CDR3: TGTGCCAGCAGAAGAGGGCCCCTCACTGAAGCTTTCTTT.

The chain has TRBV4-1 and TRBJ2-2; TRBD1 matches 7 bases. The germline gives CDR1 MGHRA, CDR2 YSYEKL. J was trimmed by 3 bases and V by 0 bases; bases with no gene match: 4. The CDR3 loop spans 16 amino acids. The CDR3 DNA sequence: TGCGCCAGCAGCCAAGACGCGACAGGGTACACCGGGGAGCTGTTTTTT. This sequence encodes CASSQDATGYTGELFF.

The J gene is TRBJ1-3, the V gene TRBV9; a possible D gene is TRBD1 (6 bases). Per the germline V gene, CDR1 is SGDLS and CDR2 is YYNGEE. CDR3 length: 15 residues. Trimming stripped 4 bases from V and 3 bases from J, with 14 bases between. Written as DNA, the CDR3 is TGTGCCAGCAGCCTCGCAGGGGAGAGTGGAAACACCATATATTTT. Translating gives CASSLAGESGNTIYF.

This sequence joins TRBV19 and TRBJ2-1, with a weak D call TRBD2 (6 bases). CDR3 length: 14 residues. CDR1 and CDR2 from the germline V gene are LNHDA and SQIVND (reference sequence). V lost 1 base and J 9 bases, leaving 13 bases between the germline ends. The CDR3 loop is CASSIGRRVGEQFF. For the CDR3, the DNA is TGTGCCAGTAGTATAGGAAGGAGGGTAGGTGAGCAGTTCTTC.

This clone is a singleton in its sample. The chain links TRBV2 to TRBJ2-3, with 10 bases aligning to TRBD2. The CDR3 consists of 16 residues. Germline values: CDR1 SNHLY, CDR2 FYNNEI. V lost 4 bases, J lost 2 bases, and 6 bases stayed unmatched. CDR3 in amino acids: CASSGLLAGNTDTQYF. CDR3 bases: TGTGCCAGCAGTGGTCTACTAGCGGGGAACACAGATACGCAGTATTTT.

The chain has TRBV6-5 and TRBJ2-7; 11 bases agree with TRBD2. Per germline, CDR1 MNHEY and CDR2 SVGAGI. This CDR3 has 16 residues. With 2 bases clipped from V and 4 bases from J, the junction kept 7 bases outside the gene matches. In DNA form, the CDR3 reads TGTGCCAGCAGTTACCACCGGGCTAGCGGGAGGTACGAGCAGTACTTC. This sequence encodes CASSYHRASGRYEQYF.

The gene calls are TRBV30 and TRBJ2-1, with D maybe TRBD1 (5 bases). V lost 0 bases to trimming and J lost 5 bases, with 11 bases between them. CDR1 is GTSNPN, CDR2 SVGIG, per germline (reference sequence). The CDR3 has 14 residues. The chain's CDR3 is CAWSVLGAHNEQFF. The CDR3 DNA sequence: TGTGCCTGGAGTGTATTAGGGGCGCACAATGAGCAGTTCTTC.

Written as DNA, the CDR3 is TGTGCCAGCAGTTTGGGGTTAGCGGGGACGGCGGAGACCCAGTACTTC. It translates to CASSLGLAGTAETQYF. This chain joins TRBV28 and TRBJ2-5, with TRBD2 identical over 8 bases. The CDR3 consists of 16 residues. V lost 3 bases to trimming and J lost 5 bases; unmatched junction nucleotides: 11. The germline V gene encodes CDR1 MDHEN and CDR2 SYDVKM.

The rearrangement links TRBV27 to TRBJ2-1; TRBD2 matches at 11 bases. Trimming took 3 bases from V and 2 from J; bases not matched to a gene: 3. Germline loops: CDR1 MNHEY, CDR2 SMNVEV (reference sequence). The CDR3 length is 16 residues. The chain's CDR3 is CASSLGLAVTYNEQFF. CDR3 sequence (DNA): TGTGCCAGCAGTTTGGGACTAGCGGTTACCTACAATGAGCAGTTCTTC.

This chain uses TRBV2 with TRBJ2-3; TRBD2 aligns across 12 bases. The trim removed 8 bases at V and 5 bases at J, leaving 2 bases unmatched. Looked up from germline, CDR1 is SNHLY and CDR2 is FYNNEI. The CDR3 is 13 amino acids. The CDR3 DNA sequence: TGTGCCAGCGGGGGACTAGCGGGAGATACGCAGTATTTT. As protein: CASGGLAGDTQYF.

The chain carries TRBV9 and TRBJ2-1; 16 positions match TRBD2. The CDR3 loop spans 16 amino acids. The ends lost 3 bases at V and 9 bases at J; junction bases unmatched: 6. Germline CDR1 and CDR2: SGDLS and YYNGEE. Written as DNA, the CDR3 is TGTGCCAGCAGCGCGGGGACTAGCGGGAGGGTCACTGAGCAGTTCTTC. This gives the protein CASSAGTSGRVTEQFF.

The V gene is TRBV29-1, the J gene TRBJ2-5; 9 bases fit TRBD2. In germline, CDR1 is SQVTM, CDR2 ANQGSEA. The J segment lost 0 bases and the V segment lost 1 base, leaving 9 bases of the junction unmatched. This CDR3 spans 17 amino acids. The CDR3 loop reads CSVEGLAGKRYQETQYF. CDR3 nucleotide sequence: TGCAGCGTTGAAGGGCTAGCGGGAAAGAGGTACCAAGAGACCCAGTACTTC.

V gene TRBV5-1 combines with J gene TRBJ1-1; D remains ambiguous. CDR3 size: 14 residues. Germline values: CDR1 SGHRS, CDR2 YFSETQ. Trimming removed 2 bases from V and 0 bases from J, with 8 bases in between. The CDR3 DNA sequence: TGCGCCAGCAGCTTCCGCGGCCTGAACACTGAAGCTTTCTTT. This codes for CASSFRGLNTEAFF. The full variable domain, completed using reference TRBV5-1 and TRBJ1-1, is KAGVTQTPRYLIKTRGQQVTLSCSPISGHRSVSWYQQTPGQGLQFLFEYFSETQRNKGNFPGRFSGRQFSNSRSEMNVSTLELGDSALYLCASSFRGLNTEAFFGQGTRLTVV.

The rearrangement links TRBV11-2 to TRBJ1-3, with 7 nucleotides matching TRBD1. V dropped 5 bases and J dropped 2; count of bases not matched to a gene: 6. The CDR3 is 15 amino acids. From germline, CDR1 is SGHAT and CDR2 FQNNGV. The chain's CDR3 is CASSPIQGAGNTIYF. The CDR3 nucleotides read TGTGCCAGCAGCCCCATTCAGGGGGCTGGAAACACCATATATTTT.

V and J are TRBV18 and TRBJ2-2; tentative D call: TRBD1 (5 bases). Between the trimmed V and J ends, which lost 2 bases and 6 bases, there was a span of 10 bases. CDR3 length: 14 residues. The germline gives CDR1 KGHSH, CDR2 LQKENI. The CDR3 DNA reads TGTGCCAGCTCACCAATCAGGGCCGCCGGGGAGCTGTTTTTT. Amino acid sequence: CASSPIRAAGELFF.

The chain carries TRBV7-9 and TRBJ2-1; 11 nucleotides align to TRBD2. With 2 bases clipped from V and 7 bases from J, the junction kept 7 bases outside the gene matches. The CDR3 consists of 16 residues. CDR1 is SEHNR and CDR2 is FQNEAQ in the germline V gene (reference sequence). CDR3 nucleotides: TGTGCCAGCAGCTTAACTAGCGGGAGAATGTGGAATGAGCAGTTCTTC. Its protein is CASSLTSGRMWNEQFF.

The chain uses TRBV6-5 and TRBJ1-1, with D uncertain. Germline V lookup: CDR1 MNHEY, CDR2 SVGAGI. CDR3 length: 15 residues. V dropped 0 bases and J dropped 0 bases, with 8 bases sitting between them. The CDR3 coding sequence is TGTGCCAGCAGTTACTCGTTGGAGATGAACACTGAAGCTTTCTTT. It is translated as CASSYSLEMNTEAFF.